This entry describes one T cell receptor (beta chain). V shed 6 bases and J shed 4 bases, with 15 bases lying between them. CDR3 size: 13 residues. CDR1 and CDR2 (germline): SQVTM, ANQGSEA. This sample was included in a study of CD8 T cells in Susac syndrome. An input of roughly 0.45 to 1 ug of RNA was subjected to reverse transcription using random hexamers. TCRdb fed the immunoSEQ multiplex PCR reads into MiXCR, producing one record per CDR3 protein. This table has roughly 80,000 distinct CDR3 sequences, about 91% appearing once. The receptor's source is a human donor with multiple sclerosis. The chain has TRBV29-1 and TRBJ1-2, with D maybe TRBD1 (6 bases). Sequencing was done on a sample of CD8+ T cells from PBMCs. The CDR3 is CSVHRQDGYGYTF. In nucleotides, the CDR3 is TGCAGCGTCCACCGACAGGATGGCTATGGCTACACCTTC. The full variable domain, completed using reference TRBV29-1 and TRBJ1-2, is SAVISQKPSRDICQRGTSLTIQCQVDSQVTMMFWYRQQPGQSLTLIATANQGSEATYESGFVIDKFPISRPNLTFSTLTVSNMSPEDSSIYLCSVHRQDGYGYTFGSGTRLTVV.